The subject of this entry is one T cell receptor beta chain. The antigen is unknown. Germline assignment: CDR1 SGHNT and CDR2 YYREEE (reference sequence). The CDR3 loop spans 14 amino acids. Trimming took 5 bases from V and 1 from J; bases not matched to a gene: 5. The data originate from a study of T cells in Graves' hyperthyroidism and ophthalmopathy. Findings of the study overall: Blood also held most thyroid clonotypes expanded beyond 0.001.

TCR beta CDR3 sequences were amplified from RNA transcripts. RT-PCR in the first round (using the HTBI primer set) targeted the TCR CDR3. Each CDR3 protein is one row after TCRdb ran MiXCR on the multiplex PCR reads. The data show over 300,000 distinct CDR3 sequences, with around 14% seen just once and about 11% held by the top ten. Uncontrolled infection, other autoimmune disease, pregnancy or lactation excluded patients. Diagnostic decisions used clinical symptoms, serum thyroxine and TRAb, thyroid ultrasound and orbital computed tomography. PBMCs were obtained from over 8.5 ml fresh peripheral blood.

This chain connects TRBV5-4 to TRBJ2-5, with TRBD1 matching over 7 bases. Material: blood. This receptor was obtained from a woman aged 55 to 70 with Graves' hyperthyroidism. CDR3 loop: CASRRTGFQETQYF. CDR3 bases: TGTGCCAGCAGAAGGACAGGCTTCCAAGAGACCCAGTACTTC.